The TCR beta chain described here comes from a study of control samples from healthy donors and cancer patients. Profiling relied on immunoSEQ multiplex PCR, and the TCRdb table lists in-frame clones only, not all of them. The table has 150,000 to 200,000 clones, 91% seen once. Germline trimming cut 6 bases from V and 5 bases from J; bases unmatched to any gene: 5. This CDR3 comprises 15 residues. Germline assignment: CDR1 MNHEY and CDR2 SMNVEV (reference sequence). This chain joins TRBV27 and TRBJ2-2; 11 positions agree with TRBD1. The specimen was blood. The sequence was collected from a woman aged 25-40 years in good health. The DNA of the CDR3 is TGTGCCAGCAGCCGAGGGACAGGGGGAACCGGGGAGCTGTTTTTT. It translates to CASSRGTGGTGELFF.